Listed below are T cell receptor beta chains from one sample, sequenced in a study of cytomegalovirus exposure and HLA in healthy donors. Clones were sequenced by immunoSEQ multiplex PCR, and TCRdb holds only the in-frame ones, with some missing. The data show about 110,000 clones, with roughly 86% seen just once and roughly 2.2% held by the top ten. The sequencing sample was made of PBMCs. All receptors come from a woman aged 18-29 years in good health and CMV-seronegative. Both conserved end residues are part of each CDR3. Each record gives: D gene, clone size, V gene, J gene, CDR3 protein, CDR3 DNA. D genes are given only for firm matches. Size is omitted from some rows. Given values are once, few, many or a class for expanded clones.

>TRBD1|-|TRBV30|TRBJ2-1
CAWSVGTGQGNEQFF
TGTGCCTGGAGTGTAGGGACAGGACAGGGGAATGAGCAGTTCTTC
>-|few|TRBV21-1|TRBJ2-2
CASSPRQANTGELFF
TGTGCCAGCAGTCCCCGACAGGCCAACACCGGGGAGCTGTTTTTT
>-|-|TRBV6-5|TRBJ1-5
CASSYSDGGPQHF
TGTGCCAGCAGTTACTCAGACGGGGGGCCCCAGCATTTT
>-|-|TRBV6-5|TRBJ1-1
CASIGAMNTEAFF
TGTGCCAGCATCGGTGCTATGAACACTGAAGCTTTCTTT
>-|-|TRBV7-2|TRBJ1-4
CASSLAGANEKLFF
TGTGCCAGCAGCTTAGCGGGGGCCAATGAAAAACTGTTTTTT
>TRBD2|-|TRBV7-8|TRBJ2-1
CASSPERGALNNEQFF
TGTGCCAGCAGCCCCGAGCGGGGGGCGCTAAACAATGAGCAGTTCTTC
>-|-|TRBV12-1|TRBJ2-7
CASGDRQYEQYF
TGTGCCAGCGGGGACAGGCAGTACGAGCAGTACTTC
>-|-|TRBV5-1|TRBJ2-1
CASRGKQANEQFF
TGCGCCAGCAGAGGGAAACAGGCTAATGAGCAGTTCTTC
>-|-|TRBV30|TRBJ2-7
CAWKIEADPPYEQYF
TGTGCCTGGAAAATAGAAGCGGATCCTCCCTACGAGCAGTACTTC
>TRBD2|once|TRBV7-2|TRBJ2-3
CASSSPSGAGRTDTQYF
TGTGCCAGCAGCTCACCTAGCGGAGCCGGAAGGACAGATACGCAGTATTTT
>-|-|TRBV7-8|TRBJ2-3
CASSLVAENTDTQYF
TGTGCCAGCAGCTTAGTTGCAGAAAACACAGATACGCAGTATTTT
>TRBD2|-|TRBV5-1|TRBJ2-2
CASSLASGRSTGELFF
TGCGCCAGCAGCTTGGCTAGCGGGAGATCCACCGGGGAGCTGTTTTTT
>-|-|TRBV6-4|TRBJ1-5
CASSPDGSNQPQHF
TGTGCCAGCAGTCCCGACGGGAGCAATCAGCCCCAGCATTTT
>-|-|TRBV6-5|TRBJ2-2
CASMTGSAGELFF
TGTGCCAGCATGACCGGGAGTGCCGGGGAGCTGTTTTTT
>-|-|TRBV7-8|TRBJ1-2
CASGGPQYRFGYTF
TGTGCCAGCGGAGGACCGCAATACCGTTTTGGCTACACCTTC
>-|few|TRBV2|TRBJ1-2
CASKLDGYTF
TGTGCCAGCAAGTTAGATGGCTACACCTTC
>-|-|TRBV28|TRBJ2-7
CASSFMQKSEQYF
TGTGCCAGCAGTTTTATGCAGAAGTCCGAGCAGTACTTC
>TRBD1|-|TRBV4-1|TRBJ1-2
CASSQVPGQGIYGYTF
TGCGCCAGCAGCCAGGTTCCCGGACAGGGGATTTATGGCTACACCTTC
>TRBD2|few|TRBV6-4|TRBJ2-1
CASSDSTSGSEQFF
TGTGCCAGCAGTGACTCGACTAGCGGGAGTGAGCAGTTCTTC
>-|-|TRBV28|TRBJ2-5
CASSLSRGVGQETQYF
TGTGCCAGCAGTTTATCCCGGGGTGTGGGACAAGAGACCCAGTACTTC
>TRBD1|-|TRBV28|TRBJ1-3
CASSPGQGNTIYF
TGTGCCAGCAGCCCGGGACAGGGGAACACCATATATTTT
>-|-|TRBV4-2|TRBJ1-2
CASSQDESGSSYGYIF
TGTGCCAGCAGCCAAGATGAGTCCGGGTCGAGCTATGGCTACATCTTC
>TRBD2|-|TRBV2|TRBJ2-1
CASRGPLAGKDEQFF
TGTGCCAGCAGGGGCCCCCTAGCGGGGAAGGATGAGCAGTTCTTC
>-|-|TRBV11-2|TRBJ2-2
CASSALSVVTGELFF
TGTGCCAGCAGCGCCCTAAGCGTAGTCACCGGGGAGCTGTTTTTT
>-|few|TRBV14|TRBJ1-1
CASSQGTGLREAFF
TGTGCCAGCAGCCAGGGGACTGGACTTAGAGAAGCTTTCTTT
>-|few|TRBV27|TRBJ1-6
CASSSGQNSPLHF
TGTGCCAGCAGTTCCGGACAGAATTCACCCCTCCACTTT
>-|-|TRBV6-4|TRBJ2-7
CASSDSRTGRLAYEQYF
TGTGCCAGCAGTGACTCACGAACCGGCAGACTGGCCTACGAGCAGTACTTC
>-|-|TRBV6-5|TRBJ1-1
CASRIMRFGEAFF
TGTGCCAGCAGGATTATGAGGTTCGGTGAAGCTTTCTTT
>TRBD1|-|TRBV29-1|TRBJ1-6
CSVLTGVGSPLHF
TGCAGCGTCCTGACAGGGGTGGGTTCACCCCTCCACTTT
>TRBD1|-|TRBV29-1|TRBJ2-5
CSGTGGRQMETQYF
TGCAGCGGGACAGGGGGACGGCAGATGGAGACCCAGTACTTC
>-|-|TRBV27|TRBJ2-1
CASSLLSGSGYNEQFF
TGTGCCAGCAGTTTATTGTCGGGGTCGGGCTACAATGAGCAGTTCTTC
>-|-|TRBV2|TRBJ2-7
CASSEKRGKEYEQYF
TGTGCCAGCAGTGAAAAGAGGGGGAAAGAGTACGAGCAGTACTTC
>TRBD1|once|TRBV23-1|TRBJ1-5
CASSQSRPTGSNQPQHF
TGCGCCAGCAGTCAATCCAGGCCGACAGGGAGCAATCAGCCCCAGCATTTT
>-|-|TRBV6-1|TRBJ2-5
CASSEAQWTQYF
TGTGCCAGCAGTGAAGCGCAGTGGACCCAGTACTTC
>TRBD1|-|TRBV5-4|TRBJ2-7
CASSSSGGNEQYF
TGTGCCAGCAGTTCCTCAGGGGGTAACGAGCAGTACTTC
>TRBD2|-|TRBV9|TRBJ2-1
CASSTSGSTNEQFF
TGTGCCAGCAGCACTAGCGGGAGTACGAATGAGCAGTTCTTC
>-|-|TRBV9|TRBJ2-5
CASSPRTVPETQYF
TGTGCCAGCAGCCCTAGGACAGTCCCCGAGACCCAGTACTTC
>-|-|TRBV7-2|TRBJ2-1
CASSLAAAQFF
TGTGCCAGCAGCTTAGCGGCCGCGCAGTTCTTC
>-|-|TRBV29-1|TRBJ1-4
CSVVGDTPNEKLFF
TGCAGCGTTGTGGGGGACACCCCTAATGAAAAACTGTTTTTT
>-|-|TRBV25-1|TRBJ2-3
CASLPEGEERVWTDTQYF
TGTGCCAGCCTACCGGAGGGCGAGGAAAGGGTTTGGACAGATACGCAGTATTTT